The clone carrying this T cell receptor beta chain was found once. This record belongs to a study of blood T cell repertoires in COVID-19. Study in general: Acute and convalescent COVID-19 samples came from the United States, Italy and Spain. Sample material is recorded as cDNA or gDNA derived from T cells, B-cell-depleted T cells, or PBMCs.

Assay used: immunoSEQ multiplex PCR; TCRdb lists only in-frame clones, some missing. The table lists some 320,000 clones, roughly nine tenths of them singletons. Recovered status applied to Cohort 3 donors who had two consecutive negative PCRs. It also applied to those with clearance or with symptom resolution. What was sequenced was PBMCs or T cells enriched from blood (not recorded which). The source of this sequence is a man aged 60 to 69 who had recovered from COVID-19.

Here the CDR3 reads CASSAQKGRENTGELFF. CDR3 coding DNA: TGTGCCAGCAGCGCACAGAAAGGGCGGGAGAACACCGGGGAGCTGTTTTTT. This rearrangement joins TRBV9 to TRBJ2-2; D is possibly TRBD2 (6 bases). Germline CDR1 and CDR2: SGDLS and YYNGEE. This CDR3 has 17 residues. The V end lost 3 bases, the J end lost 1 base, and 16 bases lay between the germline ends.